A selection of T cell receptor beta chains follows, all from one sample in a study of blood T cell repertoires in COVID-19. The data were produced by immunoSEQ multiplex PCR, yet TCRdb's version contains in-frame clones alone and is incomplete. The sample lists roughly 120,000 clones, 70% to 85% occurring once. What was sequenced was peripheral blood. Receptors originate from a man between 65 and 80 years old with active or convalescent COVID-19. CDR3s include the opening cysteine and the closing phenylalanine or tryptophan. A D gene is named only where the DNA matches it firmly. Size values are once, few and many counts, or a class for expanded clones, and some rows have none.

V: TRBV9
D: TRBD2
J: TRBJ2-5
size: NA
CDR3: CASSGIAGVGETQYF
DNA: TGTGCCAGCAGCGGGATAGCGGGAGTTGGGGAGACCCAGTACTTC

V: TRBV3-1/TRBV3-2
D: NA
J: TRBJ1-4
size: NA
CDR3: CASSPDRSRYEGLFF
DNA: TGTGCCAGCAGCCCCGACCGCTCTCGGTATGAGGGACTGTTTTTT

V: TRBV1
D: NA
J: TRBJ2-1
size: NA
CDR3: CTSSQVRLAGDNEQFF
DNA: TGCACCAGCAGCCAAGTTAGACTAGCGGGGGACAATGAGCAGTTCTTC

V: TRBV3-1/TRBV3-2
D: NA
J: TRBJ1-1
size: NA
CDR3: CASSLGSKTEAFF
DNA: TGTGCCAGCAGCCTCGGGAGTAAAACTGAAGCTTTCTTT

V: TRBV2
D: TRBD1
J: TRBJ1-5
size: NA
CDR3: CASRLGQGDYSNQPQHF
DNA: TGTGCCAGCAGATTGGGACAGGGCGACTATAGCAATCAGCCCCAGCATTTT

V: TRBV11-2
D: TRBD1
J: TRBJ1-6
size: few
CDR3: CASSSGTGYNSPLHF
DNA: TGTGCCAGCAGCTCCGGGACAGGGTATAATTCACCCCTCCACTTT

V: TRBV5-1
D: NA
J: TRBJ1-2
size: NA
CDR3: CASSAHQDYGYTF
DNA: TGCGCCAGCAGCGCACATCAGGATTATGGCTACACCTTC

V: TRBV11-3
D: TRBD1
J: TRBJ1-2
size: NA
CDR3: CASSLQFGRGNYGYTF
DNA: TGTGCCAGCAGCTTACAGTTTGGCAGGGGGAATTATGGCTACACCTTC

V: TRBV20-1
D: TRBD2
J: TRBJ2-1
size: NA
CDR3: CSASERGPYNEQFF
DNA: TGCAGTGCTAGTGAGCGGGGGCCTTACAATGAGCAGTTCTTC

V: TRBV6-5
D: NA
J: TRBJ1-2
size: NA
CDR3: CASSPDQGYGYTF
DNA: TGTGCCAGCAGTCCAGACCAGGGGTACGGCTACACCTTC

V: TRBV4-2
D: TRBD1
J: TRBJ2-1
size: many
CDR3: CASSPGQDAYNEQFF
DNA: TGTGCCAGCAGCCCGGGACAGGACGCCTACAATGAGCAGTTCTTC

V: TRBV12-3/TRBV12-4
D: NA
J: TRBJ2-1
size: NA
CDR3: CASSLGAGNEQFF
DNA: TGTGCCAGCAGTTTAGGAGCCGGGAATGAGCAGTTCTTC

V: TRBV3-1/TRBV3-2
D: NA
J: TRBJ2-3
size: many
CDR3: CASSPRDTRTDTQYF
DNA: TGTGCCAGCAGCCCTAGGGACACCCGCACAGATACGCAGTATTTT

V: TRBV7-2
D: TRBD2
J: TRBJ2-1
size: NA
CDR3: CASSPWAGGNEQFF
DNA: TGTGCCAGCAGCCCTTGGGCGGGGGGGAATGAGCAGTTCTTC

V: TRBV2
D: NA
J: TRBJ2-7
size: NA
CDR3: CASSVKDTNFF
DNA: TGTGCCAGCAGTGTTAAGGACACCAACTTTTTC

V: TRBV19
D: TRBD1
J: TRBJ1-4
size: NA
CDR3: CANGTGGRWGEKLFF
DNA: TGTGCCAACGGGACAGGGGGCCGGTGGGGTGAAAAACTGTTTTTT

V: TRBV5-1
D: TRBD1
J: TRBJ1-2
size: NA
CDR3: CASSPDYRGNYGYTF
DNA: TGCGCCAGCAGCCCTGACTACAGGGGGAACTATGGCTACACCTTC

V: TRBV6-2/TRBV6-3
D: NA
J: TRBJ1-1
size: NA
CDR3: CASSGGGRTEAFF
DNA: TGTGCCAGCAGTGGAGGAGGCCGGACTGAAGCTTTCTTT

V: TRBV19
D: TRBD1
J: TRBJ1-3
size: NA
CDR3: CASSTTGTGFGNTIYF
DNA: TGTGCCAGTAGTACTACCGGGACAGGGTTCGGAAACACCATATATTTT

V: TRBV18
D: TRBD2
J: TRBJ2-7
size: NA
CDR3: CASSPGTSGGSYEQYF
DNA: TGTGCCAGCTCTCCCGGGACTAGCGGGGGTTCCTACGAGCAGTACTTC

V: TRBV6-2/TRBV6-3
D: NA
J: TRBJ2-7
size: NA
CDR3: CASSYSPIHLSSYEQYF
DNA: TGTGCCAGCAGTTACTCCCCGATTCACCTGAGCTCCTACGAGCAGTACTTC

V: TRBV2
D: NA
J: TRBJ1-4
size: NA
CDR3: CASMTGHSMEKLFF
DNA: TGTGCCAGCATGACAGGCCATTCAATGGAAAAACTGTTTTTT

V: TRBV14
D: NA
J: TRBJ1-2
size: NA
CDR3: CASSQDRAGGYTF
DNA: TGTGCCAGCAGCCAAGATCGGGCGGGTGGCTACACCTTC

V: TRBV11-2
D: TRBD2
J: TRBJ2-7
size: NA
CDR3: CASTKGLAASYEQYF
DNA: TGTGCCAGCACCAAGGGGCTAGCGGCCTCCTACGAGCAGTACTTC

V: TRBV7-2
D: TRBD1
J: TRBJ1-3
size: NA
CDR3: CASSLESGQISGNTIYF
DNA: TGTGCCAGCAGCTTAGAGTCGGGACAGATCTCTGGAAACACCATATATTTT

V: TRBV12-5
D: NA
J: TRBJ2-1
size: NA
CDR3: CASGLVYASGSYNEQFF
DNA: TGTGCTAGTGGTTTGGTATACGCGTCAGGATCCTACAATGAGCAGTTCTTC